The sequence of this TCR beta chain was determined in a study of T cells after yellow fever vaccination. Study observations and caveats: Post-booster repertoires contained most primary-vaccination clones again (roughly 96% CD4, 85% to 90% CD8). Clonotype sharing between CD4 and CD8 compartments was small.

This CDR3 has 15 amino acids. Germline V gives CDR1 MGHRA, CDR2 YSYEKL. V was shortened by 4 bases and J by 0 bases, with 11 bases between the two germline ends. The TCR cDNA carried a universal primer site and UMIs from 5'RACE template switching. TCRdb passed the 5' RACE reads through MiXCR, listing each CDR3 protein once. The profile shows hundreds of thousands of distinct CDR3 sequences, around a fifth of them singletons. Turning to this clonotype: What it binds is not known.

The sequence was collected from a man between 18 and 35 years old who received the YFV17D yellow fever vaccine. The rearrangement uses TRBV4-1 and TRBJ2-3; TRBD1 or TRBD2 may be the D gene (5 bases each). This material consisted of PBMCs, taken more than 20 days after the first yellow fever vaccination. The CDR3 DNA reads as TGCGCCAGCAGCCCCGAGGGGAGAAGCACAGATACGCAGTATTTT. It codes for CASSPEGRSTDTQYF.